The text below deals with one T cell receptor (beta chain). Its matching antigen is unknown. Unique molecular identifiers had been added to the TCR beta cDNA libraries. TCRdb called the PCR reads again in MiXCR, with one record for every CDR3 protein. The repertoire holds 550,000 to 700,000 distinct CDR3 sequences, 44% seen once, with around 1.7% in the top ten. The data derive from a study of post-analysis software for immune sequencing data. Germline CDR1 is SGHVS and CDR2 is FNYEAQ. CDR3 size: 13 residues. Study findings and constraints: Five TRBV segments (TRBV5-6, TRBV5-1 and TRBV20-1 among them) occurred more frequently in patients than in controls. The F measure placed samples prepared in the same batch into strongly shared clusters.

The sequence was collected from a girl aged 5 to 17 with multiple sclerosis. The chain couples TRBV7-6 to TRBJ2-5; tentative D call: TRBD1 (6 bases). The J call is in doubt because the DNA end fits TRBJ2-7 better. What was sequenced was blood. CDR3 region: CASSFGQLYEQYF. CDR3 bases: TGTGCCAGCAGCTTCGGACAGCTCTACGAGCAGTACTTC.